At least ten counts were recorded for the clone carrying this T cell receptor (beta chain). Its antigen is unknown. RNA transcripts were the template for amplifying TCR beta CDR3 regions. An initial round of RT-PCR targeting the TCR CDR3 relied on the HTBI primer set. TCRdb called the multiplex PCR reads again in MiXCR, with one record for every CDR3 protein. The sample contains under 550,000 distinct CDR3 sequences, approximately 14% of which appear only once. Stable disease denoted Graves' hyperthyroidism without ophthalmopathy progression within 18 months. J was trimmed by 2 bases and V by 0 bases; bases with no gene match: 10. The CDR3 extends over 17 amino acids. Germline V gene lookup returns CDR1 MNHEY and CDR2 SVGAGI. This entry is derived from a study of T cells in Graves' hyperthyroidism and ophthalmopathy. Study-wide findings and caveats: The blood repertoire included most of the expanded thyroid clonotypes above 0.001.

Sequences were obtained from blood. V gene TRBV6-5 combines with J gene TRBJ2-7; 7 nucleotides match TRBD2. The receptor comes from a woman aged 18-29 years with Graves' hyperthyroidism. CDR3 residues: CASSYSIGGGLTYEQYF. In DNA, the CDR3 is TGTGCCAGCAGTTACTCGATCGGGGGAGGGCTGACCTACGAGCAGTACTTC.